This T cell receptor beta chain came from a study of blood T cell repertoires in COVID-19. Produced via immunoSEQ multiplex PCR; TCRdb's table is partial and in-frame only. The table records about 200,000 clones, around 90% of them present only once. Enrolled through a virtual design, the participants were between roughly 18 and 89 years of age and came from about two dozen US areas. For recovered donors of Cohort 3, there were two negative PCRs, clearance, or symptom resolution. CDR3 length equals 15 residues. Unmatched junction bases numbered 11, after V lost 5 bases and J lost 8 bases. Germline CDR1 MNHEY, CDR2 SVGAGI.

This receptor was taken from a woman in her twenties or thirties who had recovered from COVID-19. The sequenced sample consisted of PBMCs or T cells enriched from blood (not recorded which). The chain has TRBV6-5 and TRBJ1-2, with 10 bases that match TRBD1. This CDR3 is CASSPGTGVNWGYTF. CDR3 sequence (DNA): TGTGCCAGCAGTCCCGGGACAGGGGTGAATTGGGGCTACACCTTC.